This T cell receptor beta chain comes out of a study of cytomegalovirus exposure and HLA in healthy donors. This clone showed up just once. Its antigen is not identified. 60 Vbeta and 13 Jbeta primers were used in PCR. Repertoires were generated with immunoSEQ multiplex PCR, while TCRdb's copy carries only in-frame clones and drops some. The sample lists 150,000 to 180,000 clones, around 74% occurring once. Study-level results: As was reported, the classifier diagnosed cytomegalovirus status with high specificity and sensitivity.

The origin of this receptor is a young man in good health and CMV-seronegative. Sequencing was carried out using PBMCs.

CDR3 residues: CASSLTGGAETQYF. The CDR3 DNA follows: TGTGCCAGCAGTCTAACAGGGGGCGCGGAGACCCAGTACTTC. The J gene is TRBJ2-5, the V gene TRBV6-1; 9 nucleotides align to TRBD1. With V trimmed by 5 bases and J by 5 bases, 6 bases remained unmatched. CDR3 length: 14 residues. The germline gives CDR1 MNHNS, CDR2 SASEGT.